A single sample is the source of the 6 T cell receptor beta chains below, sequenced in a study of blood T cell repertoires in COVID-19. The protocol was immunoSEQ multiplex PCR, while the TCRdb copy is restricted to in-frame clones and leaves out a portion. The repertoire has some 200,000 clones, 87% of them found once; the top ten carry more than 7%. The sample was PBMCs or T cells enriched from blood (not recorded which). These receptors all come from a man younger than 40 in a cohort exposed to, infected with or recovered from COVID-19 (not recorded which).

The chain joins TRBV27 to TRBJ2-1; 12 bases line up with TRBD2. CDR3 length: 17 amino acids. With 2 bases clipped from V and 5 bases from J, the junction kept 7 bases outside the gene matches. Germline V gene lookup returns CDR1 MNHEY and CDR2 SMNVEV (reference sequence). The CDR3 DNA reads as TGTGCCAGCAGTTTACTCCGACTAGCGGGAGCAGACAATGAGCAGTTCTTC. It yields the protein CASSLLRLAGADNEQFF.

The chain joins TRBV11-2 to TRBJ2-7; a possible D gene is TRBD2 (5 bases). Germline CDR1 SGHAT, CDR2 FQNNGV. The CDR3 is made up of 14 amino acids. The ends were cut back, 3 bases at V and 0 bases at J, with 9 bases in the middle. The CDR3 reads CASSLLAHSYEQYF. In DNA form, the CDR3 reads TGTGCCAGCAGCTTGTTAGCGCACTCCTACGAGCAGTACTTC.

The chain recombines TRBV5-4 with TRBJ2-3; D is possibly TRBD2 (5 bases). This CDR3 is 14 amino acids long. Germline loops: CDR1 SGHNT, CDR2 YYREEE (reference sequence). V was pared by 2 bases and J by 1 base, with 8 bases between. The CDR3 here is CASSFSGGTDTQYF. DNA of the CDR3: TGTGCCAGCAGCTTCTCCGGGGGCACAGATACGCAGTATTTT.

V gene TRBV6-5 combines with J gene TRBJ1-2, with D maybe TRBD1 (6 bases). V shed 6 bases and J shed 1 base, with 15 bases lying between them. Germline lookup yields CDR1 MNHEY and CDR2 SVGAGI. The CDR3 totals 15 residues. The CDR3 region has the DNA TGTGCCAGCAGCCTAGGACAGACGATTAACTATGGCTACACCTTC. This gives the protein CASSLGQTINYGYTF.

The CDR3 sequence is CASSPASRGQRNEQFF. CDR3 coding DNA: TGTGCCAGCAGCCCAGCTTCCAGGGGGCAAAGGAATGAGCAGTTCTTC. This chain links TRBV7-9 with TRBJ2-1; 8 bases are shared with TRBD1. Germline trimming cut 5 bases from V and 7 bases from J; bases unmatched to any gene: 13. CDR3 length equals 16 residues. In germline, CDR1 is SEHNR, CDR2 FQNEAQ (reference sequence).

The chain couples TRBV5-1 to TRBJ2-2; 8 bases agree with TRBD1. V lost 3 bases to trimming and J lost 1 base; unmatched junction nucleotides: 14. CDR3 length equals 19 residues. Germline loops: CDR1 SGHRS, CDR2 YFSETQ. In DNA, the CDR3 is TGCGCCAGCAGCTACAAATTACAGCAGGGGGCGGGGAACACCGGGGAGCTGTTTTTT. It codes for CASSYKLQQGAGNTGELFF.